This T cell receptor (beta chain) was sequenced for a study of identical twins. Overall study findings and caveats: Findings depended on cross-sectional statistics rather than tracking the same donors.

TCRdb reprocessed the 5' RACE reads with MiXCR, giving one entry per CDR3 protein. This table holds 200,000 to 250,000 distinct CDR3 sequences, about 7.5% found once. Trimming shortened V by 4 bases and J by 0 bases, and 11 bases separated the two germline ends. Germline CDR1 and CDR2: SGHRS and YFSETQ. The CDR3 runs 15 residues. There are many counts of this clonotype. Its antigen is not known. The same data also went into a second study, on yellow fever vaccine responses in identical twins.

V gene TRBV5-1 combines with J gene TRBJ1-5, with a tentative D call TRBD1 (6 bases). The sequenced sample consisted of CD8+ T cells sorted from blood. The source is a woman under 30 in good health. The CDR3 sequence is CASSVAGDSNQPQHF. The CDR3 nucleotides are TGCGCCAGCAGCGTGGCAGGGGATAGCAATCAGCCCCAGCATTTT.